A selection of T cell receptor beta chains follows, all from one sample in a study of cytomegalovirus exposure and HLA in healthy donors. Sequencing used immunoSEQ multiplex PCR; TCRdb keeps in-frame clones, though not all of them. Here the sample spans 90,000 to 130,000 clones, about 70% being singletons. Sequenced sample: PBMCs. These receptors all stem from a woman between 25 and 40 years old in good health and CMV-seronegative. Both conserved end residues are part of each CDR3. Fields, in order: J gene, D gene, V gene, clone size, CDR3 protein, CDR3 DNA. A D gene is named only where the DNA matches it firmly. Clone sizes are given selectively: once, few, many, or a class where the clone is expanded.

>TRBJ1-2|-|TRBV6-5|few
CASSYSYRIDYGYTF
TGTGCCAGCAGTTACTCCTACAGGATTGACTATGGCTACACCTTC
>TRBJ1-1|TRBD1|TRBV13|-
CASSPIYGTGNTEAFF
TGTGCCAGCAGCCCTATATACGGGACAGGGAACACTGAAGCTTTCTTT
>TRBJ1-2|-|TRBV11-2|once
CASSPYPGGGAGGYTF
TGTGCCAGCAGCCCATATCCGGGGGGGGGCGCCGGTGGCTACACCTTC
>TRBJ1-3|-|TRBV30|-
CAWSGLLGNTIYF
TGTGCCTGGAGCGGGTTACTTGGAAACACCATATATTTT
>TRBJ1-1|-|TRBV11-2|-
CASSLAQGHTEAFF
TGTGCCAGCAGCTTAGCGCAGGGGCACACTGAAGCTTTCTTT
>TRBJ2-7|-|TRBV7-2|-
CASSLPTSLAYEQYF
TGTGCCAGCAGCTTACCCACTAGCCTAGCCTACGAGCAGTACTTC
>TRBJ2-3|-|TRBV5-1|-
CASSLNRGLDTQYF
TGCGCCAGCAGCTTGAACAGGGGACTGGATACGCAGTATTTT
>TRBJ1-1|-|TRBV5-1|-
CASSPGHSQNTEAFF
TGCGCCAGCAGCCCCGGACACTCGCAGAACACTGAAGCTTTCTTT
>TRBJ2-7|TRBD1|TRBV6-5|-
CASSKGQGASYEQYF
TGTGCCAGCAGTAAAGGACAGGGGGCATCCTACGAGCAGTACTTC
>TRBJ1-6|-|TRBV6-5|-
CASSSSVLSPLHF
TGTGCCAGCAGTTCTTCAGTGCTCTCACCCCTCCACTTT
>TRBJ1-1|-|TRBV27|-
CASKGTSEAFF
TGTGCCAGCAAAGGGACAAGTGAAGCTTTCTTT
>TRBJ2-3|-|TRBV12-2|few
CASRLGERRDTQYF
TGTGCAAGTCGCTTAGGGGAACGGAGGGATACGCAGTATTTT
>TRBJ1-5|-|TRBV7-2|-
CASSLTRLNQPQHF
TGTGCCAGCAGCTTAACCAGACTCAATCAGCCCCAGCATTTT
>TRBJ1-4|TRBD1|TRBV5-1|once
CASSMGQGEKLFF
TGCGCCAGCAGCATGGGACAGGGTGAAAAACTGTTTTTT
>TRBJ1-1|TRBD1|TRBV25-1|-
CASSGGQGIAEAFF
TGTGCCAGCAGTGGGGGACAGGGGATCGCTGAAGCTTTCTTT
>TRBJ2-5|TRBD1|TRBV5-1|-
CASSLGQGGTQYF
TGCGCCAGCAGCTTGGGACAGGGCGGGACCCAGTACTTC
>TRBJ2-7|-|TRBV7-8|-
CASSSSDTHSYEQYF
TGTGCCAGCAGCTCCTCCGACACCCACTCCTACGAGCAGTACTTC
>TRBJ2-7|-|TRBV19|-
CASSGSPAGEQYF
TGTGCCAGTAGTGGATCTCCCGCGGGGGAGCAGTACTTC
>TRBJ1-2|TRBD1|TRBV7-2|-
CASSLWTGGDGYTF
TGTGCCAGCAGCCTTTGGACAGGGGGCGATGGCTACACCTTC
>TRBJ1-2|TRBD1|TRBV11-2|few
CASSWGQGAYGYTF
TGTGCCAGCTCCTGGGGACAGGGGGCCTATGGCTACACCTTC
>TRBJ1-2|-|TRBV6-1|-
CASTATNLNYGYTF
TGTGCCAGCACCGCAACAAATTTAAACTATGGCTACACCTTC
>TRBJ1-3|-|TRBV7-9|-
CASILAGVLGYTIYF
TGTGCCAGCATCCTAGCCGGGGTCTTGGGGTACACCATATATTTT
>TRBJ2-2|-|TRBV2|few
CASSSLRGDGELFF
TGTGCCAGCAGTTCACTCAGGGGGGACGGGGAGCTGTTTTTT
>TRBJ1-2|-|TRBV2|-
CASNVDSGGYTF
TGTGCCAGCAATGTAGACTCTGGGGGCTACACCTTC
>TRBJ2-1|TRBD2|TRBV5-1|-
CASSFTAGASGEQFF
TGCGCCAGCAGCTTTACAGCGGGAGCTTCGGGTGAGCAGTTCTTC
>TRBJ2-5|-|TRBV6-5|-
CASSPGTNQETQYF
TGTGCCAGCAGTCCCGGGACAAATCAAGAGACCCAGTACTTC
>TRBJ2-7|TRBD1|TRBV4-3|-
CASSPRTGPHEQYF
TGCGCCAGCAGCCCACGGACAGGGCCTCACGAGCAGTACTTC
>TRBJ1-5|-|TRBV2|-
CASVRQLESPQHF
TGTGCCAGCGTAAGGCAGCTAGAATCGCCCCAGCATTTT
>TRBJ1-3|TRBD1|TRBV10-3|few
CAITDHRGDSENTIYF
TGTGCCATCACCGACCATCGCGGGGACAGCGAAAACACCATATATTTT
>TRBJ1-2|-|TRBV6-5|few
CASSYVRNYGYTF
TGTGCCAGCAGTTACGTCAGAAACTATGGCTACACCTTC
>TRBJ1-1|-|TRBV6-5|-
CASTPSGEQPPRAFF
TGTGCCAGCACCCCCTCGGGGGAACAGCCCCCCCGGGCTTTCTTT
>TRBJ1-2|-|TRBV6-5|-
CASSRGAGEGGYTF
TGTGCCAGCAGTCGTGGGGCAGGGGAAGGTGGCTACACCTTC
>TRBJ1-2|-|TRBV9|-
CASSVGGGYGYTF
TGTGCCAGCAGCGTAGGGGGGGGCTATGGCTACACCTTC
>TRBJ2-7|-|TRBV6-6|-
CASRSPGLTYEQYF
TGTGCCAGCAGGTCGCCGGGACTTACCTACGAGCAGTACTTC
>TRBJ1-3|-|TRBV6-5|-
CASKGPSGNTIYF
TGTGCCAGCAAGGGCCCTAGCGGAAACACCATATATTTT
>TRBJ1-5|TRBD1|TRBV7-9|-
CASSFEAGGGGNQPQHF
TGTGCCAGCAGCTTTGAGGCAGGGGGCGGTGGCAATCAGCCCCAGCATTTT
>TRBJ2-5|-|TRBV27|-
CASSFTPGGETQYF
TGTGCCAGCAGTTTCACACCAGGTGGAGAGACCCAGTACTTC
>TRBJ2-3|TRBD2|TRBV29-1|-
CSVGGAIGLAVSTDTQYF
TGCAGCGTGGGGGGCGCTATCGGACTAGCGGTTAGCACAGATACGCAGTATTTT
>TRBJ1-5|TRBD1|TRBV19|-
CATRDRGYSNQPQHF
TGTGCCACACGGGACAGGGGATATAGCAATCAGCCCCAGCATTTT
>TRBJ2-7|TRBD2|TRBV6-1|-
CASSEAGLAGSVNYEQYF
TGTGCCAGCAGTGAAGCGGGACTAGCGGGTTCGGTAAACTACGAGCAGTACTTC
>TRBJ1-2|-|TRBV5-1|-
CASSFGDSLYGYTF
TGCGCCAGCAGCTTTGGCGACAGCCTCTATGGCTACACCTTC
>TRBJ1-1|-|TRBV5-1|-
CASSPGAGATNTEAFF
TGCGCCAGCAGCCCCGGGGCAGGGGCGACGAACACTGAAGCTTTCTTT
>TRBJ2-3|-|TRBV30|-
CAWGTYSTDTQYF
TGTGCCTGGGGGACTTACAGCACAGATACGCAGTATTTT
>TRBJ1-1|-|TRBV18|-
CASSPPRWGGTEAFF
TGTGCCAGCTCACCACCAAGGTGGGGAGGCACTGAAGCTTTCTTT
>TRBJ2-5|TRBD2|TRBV19|-
CASSTTTSGSGETQYF
TGTGCCAGTTCAACCACGACTAGCGGGAGTGGAGAGACCCAGTACTTC
>TRBJ2-7|-|TRBV7-2|-
CASSLKRNGYEQYF
TGTGCCAGCAGCTTAAAGCGGAATGGCTACGAGCAGTACTTC
>TRBJ1-2|TRBD1|TRBV19|-
CASTQGVGGYTF
TGTGCCAGTACCCAGGGGGTAGGAGGCTACACCTTC
>TRBJ2-2|TRBD2|TRBV5-1|once
CASSSLAGGVAGELFF
TGCGCCAGCAGCTCCCTAGCGGGGGGCGTAGCCGGGGAGCTGTTTTTT
>TRBJ2-7|-|TRBV20-1|-
CSASPRDEQYF
TGCAGTGCTAGTCCCAGGGACGAGCAGTACTTC
>TRBJ2-1|-|TRBV19|-
CASSIDPGHYNEQFF
TGTGCCAGTAGTATAGATCCAGGTCACTACAATGAGCAGTTCTTC
>TRBJ2-7|TRBD1|TRBV6-5|-
CASPTPGTGKDEQYF
TGTGCCAGCCCTACTCCCGGGACAGGGAAGGACGAGCAGTACTTC
>TRBJ1-1|-|TRBV18|few
CASSPRQALENTEAFF
TGTGCCAGCTCCCCCAGACAGGCGCTAGAGAACACTGAAGCTTTCTTT
>TRBJ1-2|-|TRBV2|-
CASSEREIYGYTF
TGTGCCAGCAGTGAACGAGAGATATATGGCTACACCTTC
>TRBJ2-3|-|TRBV30|-
CAWCIGHTTDTQYF
TGTGCCTGGTGTATCGGACACACCACAGATACGCAGTATTTT
>TRBJ1-2|TRBD1|TRBV30|-
CAWAQGPERGYTF
TGTGCCTGGGCACAGGGGCCGGAGCGTGGCTACACCTTC
>TRBJ1-1|-|TRBV5-1|-
CASRVGDNSPNTEAFF
TGCGCCAGCAGAGTTGGCGACAACTCCCCGAACACTGAAGCTTTCTTT
>TRBJ1-4|-|TRBV15|-
CATSRDPLDRWGEKLFF
TGTGCCACCAGCAGAGATCCCCTCGACAGGTGGGGTGAAAAACTGTTTTTT
>TRBJ1-1|-|TRBV12-5|-
CASGSNTLNTEAFF
TGTGCTAGTGGTTCGAACACCTTGAACACTGAAGCTTTCTTT
>TRBJ2-7|TRBD2|TRBV27|-
CASSSLLAGDRYEQYF
TGTGCCAGCAGTTCTCTTTTAGCGGGAGATCGCTACGAGCAGTACTTC